These 20 T cell receptor beta chains share one sample of origin, sequenced in a study of blood T cells in healthy people across ages. The second PCR ran roughly 6 to 11 cycles with a sample-barcoded 5' primer and J-beta primers. TCRdb called the 5' RACE reads again in MiXCR, with one record for every CDR3 protein. The repertoire includes some 900,000 distinct CDR3 sequences, 40% to 60% of them detected once, and about an eighth sits in the top ten. Sequencing used blood. The receptors originated from a man aged 25 to 40 in good health.

This chain joins TRBV9 and TRBJ2-7; the match to TRBD1 covers 10 bases. Germline V gene sequence: CDR1 SGDLS, CDR2 YYNGEE. CDR3 size: 15 residues. Trimming took 6 bases from V and 5 from J; bases not matched to a gene: 11. CDR3 region: CASNQRGQGIDEQYF. CDR3 in DNA: TGTGCCAGCAACCAAAGGGGACAGGGGATCGACGAGCAGTACTTC.

The V and J genes are TRBV12-3 or TRBV12-4 and TRBJ1-5; tentative D call: TRBD1 (5 bases). The CDR3 spans 13 residues. Trimming removed 5 bases at V and 7 bases at J, with 12 bases between. The CDR3 bases are TGTGCCAGCAGTCTGTACGGGGGACAGCCCCAGCATTTT. This codes for CASSLYGGQPQHF.

This chain joins TRBV20-1 and TRBJ1-1; TRBD1 aligns across 8 bases. Germline V gene data show CDR1 as DFQATT and CDR2 as SNEGSKA (reference sequence). The CDR3 consists of 14 residues. With 1 base clipped from V and 0 bases from J, the junction kept 1 base outside the gene matches. CDR3 nucleotide sequence: TGCAGTGCTAGAGCAGGGGGCATGAACACTGAAGCTTTCTTT. It is translated as CSARAGGMNTEAFF.

This sequence joins TRBV2 and TRBJ1-4; D remains ambiguous. Germline CDR1 SNHLY, CDR2 FYNNEI. Trimming removed 7 bases from V and 4 bases from J, with 10 bases in between. The CDR3 runs 13 residues. The CDR3 coding sequence is TGTGCCAGCATGATGGAGGTTAATGAAAAACTGTTTTTT. The encoded protein is CASMMEVNEKLFF.

This clonotype was observed a few times. The genes are TRBV29-1 and TRBJ2-3; 8 positions agree with TRBD1. CDR3 length: 13 residues. J lost 2 bases, V lost 4 bases, and 2 bases had no gene match. The germline V gene has CDR1 SQVTM and CDR2 ANQGSEA. CDR3 DNA sequence: TGCAGCGTTGGGACAGGGCCCACAGATACGCAGTATTTT. Protein sequence: CSVGTGPTDTQYF.

With respect to this clonotype: A clone one base away is much larger, so this may be a read error. The V call is TRBV27, the J call TRBJ2-5; D is tentatively TRBD1 or TRBD2 (6 bases each). This CDR3 region has 17 residues. Germline V lookup: CDR1 MNHEY, CDR2 SMNVEV (reference sequence). V was shortened by 3 bases and J by 11 bases, with 28 bases between the two germline ends. This CDR3 is CASSLRGVKEPYNEQYF. In DNA, the CDR3 is TGTGCCAGCAGTTTGAGGGGGGTCAAGGAGCCCTACAATGAGCAGTACTTC.

This sequence joins TRBV12-3 or TRBV12-4 and TRBJ2-1; no definite D call. The ends were cut back, 5 bases at V and 8 bases at J, with 13 bases in the middle. This CDR3 is 13 amino acids long. CDR3 in DNA: TGTGCCAGCAGTCCGCGGACGGTGGATGAGCAGTTCTTC. The encoded protein is CASSPRTVDEQFF.

The V and J genes are TRBV20-1 and TRBJ1-1; D unclear. Trimming took 3 bases from V and 3 from J, leaving 11 bases between them. This CDR3 is 13 amino acids long. CDR1 DFQATT and CDR2 SNEGSKA come from the germline V gene (reference sequence). The CDR3 DNA reads as TGCAGTGCTAGCGTCCAGGAGGACACTGAAGCTTTCTTT. Protein sequence: CSASVQEDTEAFF.

The chain has TRBV5-1 and TRBJ2-1; 10 bases line up with TRBD1. Germline V gene lookup returns CDR1 SGHRS and CDR2 YFSETQ. The CDR3 runs 13 residues. The junction had 8 bases not matched to a gene; V was cut back by 4 bases and J by 13 bases. As DNA, the CDR3 is TGCGCCAGCAGCATGACAGGGGGCTATAAACAGTTCTTC. Translating gives CASSMTGGYKQFF. Full variable domain (remainder filled in from reference TRBV5-1 and TRBJ2-1): KAGVTQTPRYLIKTRGQQVTLSCSPISGHRSVSWYQQTPGQGLQFLFEYFSETQRNKGNFPGRFSGRQFSNSRSEMNVSTLELGDSALYLCASSMTGGYKQFFGPGTRLTVL.

The sample holds a few counts of this clonotype. This sequence joins TRBV7-9 and TRBJ2-5; TRBD2 is a possible D gene (6 bases). The length of the CDR3 is 15 residues. Trimming left V 4 bases short and J 4 bases short, with 16 bases between. Germline assignment: CDR1 SEHNR and CDR2 FQNEAQ (reference sequence). The CDR3 is CASSSMGGVRETQYF. CDR3 DNA sequence: TGTGCCAGCAGCTCCATGGGGGGTGTTCGAGAGACCCAGTACTTC.

This clonotype has more than one count but fewer than ten. The genes are TRBV5-4 and TRBJ2-3, with 10 nucleotides matching TRBD2. J gave up 5 bases and V 4 bases, and 10 bases lay outside the gene matches. This CDR3 is 16 amino acids long. Germline assignment: CDR1 SGHNT and CDR2 YYREEE (reference sequence). CDR3 sequence: CASSGILAGSEDTQYF. CDR3 DNA: TGTGCCAGCAGCGGGATACTAGCGGGGTCGGAAGATACGCAGTATTTT. Full variable domain (missing parts from reference TRBV5-4 and TRBJ2-3): ETGVTQSPTHLIKTRGQQVTLRCSSQSGHNTVSWYQQALGQGPQFIFQYYREEENGRGNFPPRFSGLQFPNYSSELNVNALELDDSALYLCASSGILAGSEDTQYFGPGTRLTVL.

This clonotype was seen a few times. The J gene is TRBJ2-3, the V gene TRBV4-3; possibly TRBD2 for D (5 bases). V lost 4 bases and J lost 0, with 14 bases in between. This CDR3 has 16 amino acids. Germline assignment: CDR1 LGHNA and CDR2 YSLEER. In nucleotides, the CDR3 is TGCGCCAGCAGCCGGGCTGGGGAGATAAGCACAGATACGCAGTATTTT. Translated, it gives CASSRAGEISTDTQYF.

The chain links TRBV30 to TRBJ1-2; D is ambiguous. Trimming took off 3 bases at V and 7 bases at J, with 15 bases between the two ends. Germline values: CDR1 GTSNPN, CDR2 SVGIG (reference sequence). The CDR3 spans 13 residues. In DNA, the CDR3 is TGTGCCTGGAGCGTTTCCGGGGTTTCTGGCTACACCTTC. Translation gives CAWSVSGVSGYTF.

The genes are TRBV6-5 and TRBJ2-1; 7 nucleotides align to TRBD2. V dropped 1 base and J dropped 9; count of bases not matched to a gene: 6. The CDR3 is 14 residues long. Germline V gives CDR1 MNHEY, CDR2 SVGAGI. The CDR3 bases are TGTGCCAGCAGTTACTTTGGACTAGTTGTTGAGCAGTTCTTC. Translated, it gives CASSYFGLVVEQFF.

The V call is TRBV5-1, the J call TRBJ1-2, with a weak D call TRBD1 (6 bases). The CDR3 totals 14 residues. Germline V gives CDR1 SGHRS, CDR2 YFSETQ. Trimming left V 6 bases short and J 3 bases short, with 15 bases between. The CDR3 sequence: CASNVGTPDYGYTF. CDR3 coding DNA: TGCGCCAGCAACGTCGGGACACCCGACTATGGCTACACCTTC.

V gene TRBV7-8 combines with J gene TRBJ1-5; D is perhaps TRBD1 (5 bases). Germline assignment: CDR1 SGHVS and CDR2 FQNEAQ. Trimming took 5 bases from V and 6 from J, leaving 20 bases between them. The CDR3 loop spans 16 amino acids. The CDR3 bases are TGTGCCAGCAGCCCCTTGGAGGGGAGGGGTGTTCAGCCCCAGCATTTT. Encoded protein: CASSPLEGRGVQPQHF.

This clonotype was found once. The genes are TRBV4-1 and TRBJ1-1; tentative D call: TRBD1 (6 bases). Looked up from germline, CDR1 is MGHRA and CDR2 is YSYEKL. With 6 bases removed from V and 1 base from J, the gap between germline ends came to 12 bases. This CDR3 has 14 residues. CDR3 coding DNA: TGCGCCAGCAGTCGATTGGGACAGAACACTGAAGCTTTCTTT. Translation: CASSRLGQNTEAFF.

The CDR3 loop is CSVEDLGEGGYNEQFF. CDR3 coding DNA: TGCAGCGTTGAAGATCTGGGAGAGGGCGGATACAATGAGCAGTTCTTC. The gene calls are TRBV29-1 and TRBJ2-1; TRBD2 might be the D (5 bases). Deletions cut 0 bases from V and 4 bases from J, with 16 bases between. The CDR3 is 16 residues long. CDR1 SQVTM and CDR2 ANQGSEA come from the germline V gene.

The chain combines TRBV28 with TRBJ2-1; tentative D call: TRBD1 (5 bases). The CDR3 has 14 amino acids. Germline V CDR1 and CDR2: MDHEN, SYDVKM. V was trimmed by 2 bases and J by 10 bases, leaving 15 bases between them. The CDR3: CASSLRGGTWEQFF. The CDR3 coding sequence is TGTGCCAGCAGTTTAAGGGGTGGTACTTGGGAGCAGTTCTTC.

In this sample, this clonotype turned up a few times. This chain connects TRBV28 to TRBJ1-1; D unresolved. CDR3 size: 13 residues. Germline V gene lookup returns CDR1 MDHEN and CDR2 SYDVKM. Trimming left V 3 bases short and J 5 bases short, with 10 bases between. The CDR3 nucleotides are TGTGCCAGCAGTTTTTCAATCGGGACTGAAGCTTTCTTT. Protein sequence: CASSFSIGTEAFF.